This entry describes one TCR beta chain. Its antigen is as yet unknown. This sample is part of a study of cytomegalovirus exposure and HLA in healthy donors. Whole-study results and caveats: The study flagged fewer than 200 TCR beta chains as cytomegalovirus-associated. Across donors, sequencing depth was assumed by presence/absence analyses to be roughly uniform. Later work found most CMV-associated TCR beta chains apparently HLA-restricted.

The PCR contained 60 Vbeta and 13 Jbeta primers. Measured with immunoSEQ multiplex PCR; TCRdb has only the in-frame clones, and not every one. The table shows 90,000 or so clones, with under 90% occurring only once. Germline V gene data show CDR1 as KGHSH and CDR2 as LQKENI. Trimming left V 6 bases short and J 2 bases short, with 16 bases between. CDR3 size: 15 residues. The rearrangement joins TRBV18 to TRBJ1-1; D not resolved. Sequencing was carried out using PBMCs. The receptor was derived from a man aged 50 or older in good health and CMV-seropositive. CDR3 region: CASSRGLDTNTEAFF. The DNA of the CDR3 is TGTGCCAGCTCCCGGGGATTAGACACCAACACTGAAGCTTTCTTT.